The 15 T cell receptor beta chains reported below all come from one sample, sequenced in a study of tumor and adjacent non-tumor tissue in lung cancer. The library came from three nested PCR rounds adapted from ARM-PCR protocols. TCRdb passed the multiplex PCR reads through MiXCR, listing each CDR3 protein once. Of approximately 90,000 distinct CDR3 sequences in the sample, 75% to 85% were seen once. The template was RNA from unsorted bulk tissue. More than 3 cm separated this lung sample from the edge of the tumor. Source material: distant non-tumor lung tissue. The receptors were gathered from a woman aged 45-60 years with non-small cell lung cancer.

This clonotype came up many times. The chain carries TRBV5-1 and TRBJ2-2, with TRBD1 matching over 7 bases. Trimming took 4 bases from V and 2 from J; bases not matched to a gene: 2. The CDR3 runs 14 residues. CDR1 is SGHRS, CDR2 YFSETQ, per germline. Written as DNA, the CDR3 is TGCGCCAGCAGCCGGACAGGTAACACCGGGGAGCTGTTTTTT. This codes for CASSRTGNTGELFF. The variable domain in full, with the rest retrieved from reference TRBV5-1 and TRBJ2-2, is KAGVTQTPRYLIKTRGQQVTLSCSPISGHRSVSWYQQTPGQGLQFLFEYFSETQRNKGNFPGRFSGRQFSNSRSEMNVSTLELGDSALYLCASSRTGNTGELFFGEGSRLTVL.

In its sample, this clonotype was seen once. Since the CDR3 does not end with the conserved phenylalanine or tryptophan, this likely comes from a read error. The V and J genes are TRBV29-1 and TRBJ2-3; D possibly uses TRBD1 or TRBD2 (5 bases each). V lost 6 bases to trimming and J lost 1 base, with 17 bases between them. CDR3 length: 15 amino acids. Germline V gene data show CDR1 as SQVTM and CDR2 as ANQGSEA. The CDR3 DNA sequence: TGCAGCGTCCAGTGGCAGGGACGGGGCACAGATACGCAGTATTTA. This encodes CSVQWQGRGTDTQYL.

The chain employs TRBV28 and TRBJ2-7, with 9 bases that match TRBD1. This CDR3 spans 15 amino acids. Germline trimming cut 5 bases from V and 5 bases from J; bases unmatched to any gene: 10. From germline, CDR1 is MDHEN and CDR2 SYDVKM. Here the CDR3 DNA reads TGTGCCAGCAGTACTCCGGTACAGGGGGCCCACGAGCAGTACTTC. This gives the protein CASSTPVQGAHEQYF.

V gene TRBV29-1 combines with J gene TRBJ2-1; 9 nucleotides align to TRBD2. The CDR3 contains 17 residues. Germline trimming cut 7 bases from V and 7 bases from J; bases unmatched to any gene: 20. Germline values: CDR1 SQVTM, CDR2 ANQGSEA. The CDR3 protein is CSGEEAAGGSLTNEQFF. The CDR3 bases are TGCAGCGGTGAGGAAGCCGCGGGAGGGTCTCTTACGAATGAGCAGTTCTTC.

As regards this clonotype: Mismatch with germline at one junction end may stem from a read error. The genes are TRBV12-5 and TRBJ2-7; TRBD1 agrees at 9 bases. CDR1 and CDR2 from the germline V gene are LGHNT and FRNRAP. CDR3 length equals 15 residues. The CDR3 here is CAIGPRTGEPYEQYF. CDR3 DNA sequence: TGCGCTATTGGTCCCAGGACAGGGGAACCCTACGAGCAGTACTTC.

This chain connects TRBV6-1 to TRBJ2-3; TRBD2 aligns across 8 bases. The CDR3 consists of 11 residues. The V segment lost 10 bases and the J segment 9 bases; nucleotides outside the gene matches: 6. Germline V gives CDR1 MNHNS, CDR2 SASEGT. CDR3 sequence: CAIRREETQYF. The CDR3 nucleotides read TGTGCCATCAGGCGGGAGGAAACGCAGTATTTT.

As concerns this clonotype: A single base separates this from a much larger clone, so it may be a read error. The chain employs TRBV12-3 or TRBV12-4 and TRBJ2-1; possibly TRBD1 for D (5 bases). There are 14 residues in the CDR3. Here the CDR3 DNA reads TGTGCCAGCGGGGCGACGAAGGGCTACAGTGAGCAGTTCTTC. Protein: CASGATKGYSEQFF.

Details on this clonotype: The junction departs from the called germline gene at one end, perhaps through a read error. The chain couples TRBV4-1 to TRBJ2-7; D gene unclear. The CDR3 extends over 15 amino acids. Germline V gene data show CDR1 as MGHRA and CDR2 as YSYEKL. CDR3 nucleotide sequence: TGCGCCAGCTGCCAGCCCGTGACGAACTCCTACGAGCAGTACTTC. Translating it yields CASCQPVTNSYEQYF.

As for this clonotype: A much larger clonotype is one base distant, so this may be a read error. The chain combines TRBV28 with TRBJ2-1; D is undetermined. Germline loops: CDR1 MDHEN, CDR2 SYDVKM. The V and J ends lost 10 bases and 7 bases respectively, with 11 bases between them. The CDR3 is 11 residues long. CDR3 residues: CAIKDGNEQFF. The CDR3 bases are TGTGCCATCAAGGATGGGAATGAGCAGTTCTTC.

Of note for this clonotype: No conserved phenylalanine or tryptophan is present at the end of the CDR3, so a read error is the likely explanation. Here the CDR3 reads CAAAGGTGVAYNEQFL. The CDR3 DNA follows: TGTGCCGCGGCTGGTGGTACGGGAGTTGCCTACAATGAGCAGTTCTTG. The chain links TRBV6-1 to TRBJ2-1, with TRBD2 as a possible D gene (6 bases). Trimming removed 11 bases at V and 2 bases at J, with 22 bases between. In germline, CDR1 is MNHNS, CDR2 SASEGT. The CDR3 extends over 16 amino acids.

Turning to this clonotype: As the CDR3 is not closed by the conserved phenylalanine or tryptophan, this likely results from a read error. This sequence joins TRBV11-2 and TRBJ2-3; 9 bases are a match to TRBD2. Germline-derived CDR1 and CDR2 are SGHAT and FQNNGV. This CDR3 has 17 amino acids. The CDR3: CASSSLAGAGVADTQYL. CDR3 nucleotides: TGCGCCAGCAGTTCGTTAGCGGGAGCGGGTGTGGCAGATACGCAGTATCTT.

The chain recombines TRBV29-1 with TRBJ2-3; D unclear. The CDR3 has 12 residues. Looked up from germline, CDR1 is SQVTM and CDR2 is ANQGSEA. This CDR3 reads CCILSQTDTQYF. In nucleotides, the CDR3 is TGCTGCATTCTGTCACAGACTGATACGCAGTATTTT.

A remark on this clonotype: The CDR3 carries no conserved terminal phenylalanine or tryptophan, so it likely arises from a read error. The rearrangement uses TRBV4-2 and TRBJ2-3; 8 bases map to TRBD2. In germline, CDR1 is LGHNA, CDR2 YNFKEQ. The CDR3 is made up of 18 amino acids. V trimming: 0 bases; J trimming: 3 bases; junction bases outside the gene matches: 11. CDR3 DNA sequence: TGTGCCAGCAGCCAAGAAGGATTCTTACTAGCGGAAACAGATACGCAGTATGTT. This encodes CASSQEGFLLAETDTQYV.

This clonotype was detected ten times or more. V is TRBV12-3 or TRBV12-4 and J is TRBJ1-1, with D perhaps TRBD1 (5 bases). The CDR3 has 13 amino acids. V shed 10 bases and J shed 4 bases, with 16 bases lying between them. The CDR3 region has the DNA TGTGCCACCCTCAGAGCGGGGGGCACTGAAGCTTTCTTT. Amino acid sequence: CATLRAGGTEAFF.

Details on this clonotype: A read error may account for a junction end that differs from germline. The chain uses TRBV29-1 and TRBJ2-7; 10 bases line up with TRBD1. The length of the CDR3 is 16 residues. CDR1 and CDR2 (germline): SQVTM, ANQGSEA. The CDR3 region is CSVKPHGTGDTREHYF. CDR3 nucleotides: TGCAGCGTTAAACCCCACGGGACAGGGGATACTAGGGAGCACTACTTC.